Sequencing of this TCR beta chain was carried out in a study of blood T cell repertoires in COVID-19. About the research overall: Acute and convalescent COVID-19 specimens originated in the United States, Italy and Spain. T cells, B-cell-depleted T cells, or PBMCs supplied cDNA or gDNA.

As handled by the study authors: Nucleated cell number was recorded as an estimate derived from reference gene primer amplification. Sequenced by immunoSEQ multiplex PCR; TCRdb stores in-frame clones only, minus some. V, J and clone size are those of that table, while D and trimming were read from the DNA. The profile shows 150,000 to 200,000 clones, around 80% of them singletons. Trimming stripped 0 bases from V and 0 bases from J, with 17 bases between. The CDR3 totals 18 residues. The sample comprised peripheral blood. The chain combines TRBV23-1 with TRBJ1-1, with D tentatively TRBD1 (5 bases). TRBV23-1 is marked as an open reading frame, function uncertain. The TCR originated in a man in his 60s with active or convalescent COVID-19. CDR3 amino acids: CASSQSGGSAGLNTEAFF. In DNA form, the CDR3 reads TGCGCCAGCAGTCAATCTGGAGGATCGGCGGGGCTGAACACTGAAGCTTTCTTT.